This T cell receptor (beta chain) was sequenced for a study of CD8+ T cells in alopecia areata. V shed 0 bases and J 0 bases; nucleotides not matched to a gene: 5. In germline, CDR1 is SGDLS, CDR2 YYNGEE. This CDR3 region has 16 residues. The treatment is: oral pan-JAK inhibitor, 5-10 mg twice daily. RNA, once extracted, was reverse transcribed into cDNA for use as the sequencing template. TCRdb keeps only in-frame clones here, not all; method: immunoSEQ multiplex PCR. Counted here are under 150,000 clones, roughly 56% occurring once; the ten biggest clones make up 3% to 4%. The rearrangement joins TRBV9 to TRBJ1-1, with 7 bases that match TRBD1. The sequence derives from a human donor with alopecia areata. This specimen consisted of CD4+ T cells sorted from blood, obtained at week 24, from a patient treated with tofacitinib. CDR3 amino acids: CASSVGGQLMNTEAFF. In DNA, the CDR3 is TGTGCCAGCAGCGTAGGGGGACAGCTTATGAACACTGAAGCTTTCTTT.